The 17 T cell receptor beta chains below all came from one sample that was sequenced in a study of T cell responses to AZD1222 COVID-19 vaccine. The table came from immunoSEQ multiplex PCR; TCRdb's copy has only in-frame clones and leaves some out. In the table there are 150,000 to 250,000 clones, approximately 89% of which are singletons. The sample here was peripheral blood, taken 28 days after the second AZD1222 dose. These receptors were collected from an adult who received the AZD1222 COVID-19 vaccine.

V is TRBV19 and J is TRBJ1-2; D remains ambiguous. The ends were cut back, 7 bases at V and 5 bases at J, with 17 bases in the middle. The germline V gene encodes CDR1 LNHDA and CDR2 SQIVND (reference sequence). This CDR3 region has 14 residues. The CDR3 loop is CASNLHDTMYGYTF. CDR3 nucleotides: TGTGCCAGTAATCTACACGACACCATGTATGGCTACACCTTC.

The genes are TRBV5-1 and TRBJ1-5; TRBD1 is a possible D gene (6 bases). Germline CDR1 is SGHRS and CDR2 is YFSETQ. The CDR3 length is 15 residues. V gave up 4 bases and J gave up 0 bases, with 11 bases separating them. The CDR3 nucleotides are TGCGCCAGCAGCAACGGGACACTTAGCAATCAGCCCCAGCATTTT. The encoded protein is CASSNGTLSNQPQHF.

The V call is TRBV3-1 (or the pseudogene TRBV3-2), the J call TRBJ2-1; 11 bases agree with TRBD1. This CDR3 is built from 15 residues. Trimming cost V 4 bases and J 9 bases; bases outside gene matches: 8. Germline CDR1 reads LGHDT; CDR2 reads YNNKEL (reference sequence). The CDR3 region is CASSRPGQGEGEQFF. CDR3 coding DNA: TGTGCCAGCAGCCGGCCGGGACAGGGGGAGGGTGAGCAGTTCTTC.

The DNA for the CDR3 is TGTGCCAGCAGTGACCGGGGGGCCGAATCACCCCTCCACTTT. Its protein is CASSDRGAESPLHF. The genes are TRBV6-4 and TRBJ1-6; D may be TRBD1 (6 bases). The germline V gene has CDR1 MRHNA and CDR2 SNTAGT. The CDR3 runs 14 residues. V was trimmed by 2 bases and J by 10 bases, leaving 12 bases between them.

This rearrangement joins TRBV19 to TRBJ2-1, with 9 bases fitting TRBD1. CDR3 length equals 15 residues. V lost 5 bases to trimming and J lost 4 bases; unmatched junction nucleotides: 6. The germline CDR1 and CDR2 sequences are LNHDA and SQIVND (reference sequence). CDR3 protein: CASSPGGTGYNEQFF. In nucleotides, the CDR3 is TGTGCCAGTAGTCCGGGCGGGACAGGGTACAATGAGCAGTTCTTC.

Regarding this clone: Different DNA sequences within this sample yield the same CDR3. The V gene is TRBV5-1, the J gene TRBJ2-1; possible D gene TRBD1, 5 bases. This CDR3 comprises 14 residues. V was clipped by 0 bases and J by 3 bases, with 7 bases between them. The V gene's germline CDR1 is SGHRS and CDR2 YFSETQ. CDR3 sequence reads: CASSLGQSYNEQFF. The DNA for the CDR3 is TGCGCCAGCAGCTTGGGACAGAGCTACAATGAGCAGTTCTTC. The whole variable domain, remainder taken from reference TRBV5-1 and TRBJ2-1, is KAGVTQTPRYLIKTRGQQVTLSCSPISGHRSVSWYQQTPGQGLQFLFEYFSETQRNKGNFPGRFSGRQFSNSRSEMNVSTLELGDSALYLCASSLGQSYNEQFFGPGTRLTVL.

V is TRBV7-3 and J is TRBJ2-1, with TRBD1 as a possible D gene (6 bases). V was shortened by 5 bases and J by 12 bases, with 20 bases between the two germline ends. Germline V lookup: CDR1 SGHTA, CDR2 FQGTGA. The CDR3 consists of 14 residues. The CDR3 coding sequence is TGTGCCAGCAGCCCGGCCAGGGGCGATGAAAGGCAGTTCTTC. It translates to CASSPARGDERQFF.

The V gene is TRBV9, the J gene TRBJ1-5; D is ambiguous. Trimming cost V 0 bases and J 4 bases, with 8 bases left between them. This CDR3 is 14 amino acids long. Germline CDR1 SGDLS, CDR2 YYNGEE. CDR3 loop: CASSVGSGNQPQHF. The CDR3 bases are TGTGCCAGCAGCGTAGGGTCGGGAAATCAGCCCCAGCATTTT.

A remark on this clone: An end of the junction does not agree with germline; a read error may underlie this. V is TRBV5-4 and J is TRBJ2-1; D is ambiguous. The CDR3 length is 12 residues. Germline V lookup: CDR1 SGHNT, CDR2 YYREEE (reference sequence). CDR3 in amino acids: CASSLPYTEQFF. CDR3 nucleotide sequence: TGTGCCAGCAGCCTCCCCTACACTGAGCAGTTCTTC.

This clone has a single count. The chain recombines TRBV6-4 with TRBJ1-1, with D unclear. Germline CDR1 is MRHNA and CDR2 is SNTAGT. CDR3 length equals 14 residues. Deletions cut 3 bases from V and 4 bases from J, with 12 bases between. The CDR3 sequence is CASSESGAGTEAFF. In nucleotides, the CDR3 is TGTGCCAGCAGTGAATCGGGAGCGGGCACTGAAGCTTTCTTT.

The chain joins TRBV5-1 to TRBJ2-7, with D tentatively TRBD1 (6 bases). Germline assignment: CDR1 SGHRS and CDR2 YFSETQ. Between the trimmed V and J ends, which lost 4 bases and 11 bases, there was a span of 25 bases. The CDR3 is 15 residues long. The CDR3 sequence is CASSNQDRSTNWKYF. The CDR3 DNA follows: TGCGCCAGCAGCAACCAGGACAGATCTACGAATTGGAAGTACTTC.

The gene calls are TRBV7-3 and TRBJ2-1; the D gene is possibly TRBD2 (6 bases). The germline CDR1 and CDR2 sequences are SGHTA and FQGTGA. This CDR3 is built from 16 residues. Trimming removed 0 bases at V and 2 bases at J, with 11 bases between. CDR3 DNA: TGTGCCAGCAGCTTAACACTGAGCGGGCCCTACAATGAGCAGTTCTTC. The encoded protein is CASSLTLSGPYNEQFF.

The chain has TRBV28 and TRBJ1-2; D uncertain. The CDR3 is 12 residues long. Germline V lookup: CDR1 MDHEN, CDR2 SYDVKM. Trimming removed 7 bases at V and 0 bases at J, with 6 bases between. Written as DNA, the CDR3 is TGTGCCAGCACCACAGCTAACTATGGCTACACCTTC. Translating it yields CASTTANYGYTF.

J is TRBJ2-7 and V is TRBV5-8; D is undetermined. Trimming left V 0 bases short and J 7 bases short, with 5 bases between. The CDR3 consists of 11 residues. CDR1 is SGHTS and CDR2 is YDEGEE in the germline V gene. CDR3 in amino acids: CASSLVREQYF. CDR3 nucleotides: TGTGCCAGCAGCTTGGTGCGGGAGCAGTACTTC.

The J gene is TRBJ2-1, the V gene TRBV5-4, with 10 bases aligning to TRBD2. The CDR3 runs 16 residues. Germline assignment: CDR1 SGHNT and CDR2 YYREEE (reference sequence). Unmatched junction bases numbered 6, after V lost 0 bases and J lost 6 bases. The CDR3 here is CASSLEAGGWSNEQFF. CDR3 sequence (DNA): TGTGCCAGCAGCTTGGAAGCGGGAGGGTGGAGCAATGAGCAGTTCTTC.

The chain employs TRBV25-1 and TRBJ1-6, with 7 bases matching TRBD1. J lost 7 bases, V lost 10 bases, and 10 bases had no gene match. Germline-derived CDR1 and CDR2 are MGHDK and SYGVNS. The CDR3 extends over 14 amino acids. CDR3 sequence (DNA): TGTGCCACCTCAAGGGGACAGAGAAATTCACCCCTCCACTTT. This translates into CATSRGQRNSPLHF.

The CDR3 reads CASSEGRGNTGELFF. The CDR3 coding sequence is TGTGCCAGCAGTGAGGGAAGGGGGAACACCGGGGAGCTGTTTTTT. The rearrangement joins TRBV25-1 to TRBJ2-2; maybe TRBD1 (5 bases). V lost 3 bases and J 1 base, leaving 9 bases between the germline ends. The CDR3 consists of 15 residues. Looked up from germline, CDR1 is MGHDK and CDR2 is SYGVNS.